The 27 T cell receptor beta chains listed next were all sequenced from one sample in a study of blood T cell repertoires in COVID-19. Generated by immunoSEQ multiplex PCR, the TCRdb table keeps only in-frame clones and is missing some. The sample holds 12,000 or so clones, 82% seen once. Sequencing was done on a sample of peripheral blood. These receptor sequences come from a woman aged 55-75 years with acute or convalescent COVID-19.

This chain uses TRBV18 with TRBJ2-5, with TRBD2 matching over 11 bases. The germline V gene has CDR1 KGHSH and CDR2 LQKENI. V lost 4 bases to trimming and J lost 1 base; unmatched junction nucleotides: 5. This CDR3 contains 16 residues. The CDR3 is CASSLSLAGGQETQYF. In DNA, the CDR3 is TGTGCCAGCTCACTATCGCTAGCGGGGGGCCAAGAGACCCAGTACTTC.

The CDR3 DNA reads as TGTGCCAGCAGTGAACCCAATGCCGGACTAGCCAAAGCCTACGAGCAGTACTTC. Translated: CASSEPNAGLAKAYEQYF. The chain carries TRBV2 and TRBJ2-7; 8 nucleotides match TRBD2. Germline V gene sequence: CDR1 SNHLY, CDR2 FYNNEI. V gave up 2 bases and J gave up 2 bases; unmatched junction bases: 14. This CDR3 has 18 amino acids.

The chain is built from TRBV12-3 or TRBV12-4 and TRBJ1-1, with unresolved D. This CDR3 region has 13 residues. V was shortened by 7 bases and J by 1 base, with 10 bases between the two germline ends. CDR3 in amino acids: CASTRNRNTEAFF. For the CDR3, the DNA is TGTGCCAGCACCCGAAATAGGAACACTGAAGCTTTCTTT.

The CDR3 protein is CASSLILAPARNTDTQYF. As DNA, the CDR3 is TGCGCCAGCAGCTTGATACTAGCACCAGCTCGTAACACAGATACGCAGTATTTT. This chain joins TRBV5-1 and TRBJ2-3; tentative D call: TRBD2 (6 bases). The CDR3 spans 18 residues. V was cut by 1 base and J by 2 bases, with 20 bases left in between. Per the germline V gene, CDR1 is SGHRS and CDR2 is YFSETQ.

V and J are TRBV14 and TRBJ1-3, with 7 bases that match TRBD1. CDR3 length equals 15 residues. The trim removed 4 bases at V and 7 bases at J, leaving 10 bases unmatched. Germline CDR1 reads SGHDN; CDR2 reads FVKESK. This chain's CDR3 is CASSPGGRRDNTIYF. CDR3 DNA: TGTGCCAGCAGCCCAGGGGGGCGCAGGGACAACACCATATATTTT.

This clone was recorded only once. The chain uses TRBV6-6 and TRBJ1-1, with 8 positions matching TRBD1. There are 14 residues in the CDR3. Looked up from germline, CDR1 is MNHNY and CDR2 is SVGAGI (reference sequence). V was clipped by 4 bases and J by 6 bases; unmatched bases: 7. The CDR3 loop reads CASSWGRGLAEAFF. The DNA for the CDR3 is TGTGCCAGCAGTTGGGGCAGGGGGCTCGCTGAAGCTTTCTTT.

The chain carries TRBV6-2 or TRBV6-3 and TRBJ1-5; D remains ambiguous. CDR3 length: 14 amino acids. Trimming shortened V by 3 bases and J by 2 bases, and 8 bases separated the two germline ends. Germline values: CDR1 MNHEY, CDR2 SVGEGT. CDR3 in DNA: TGTGCCAGCAGTTATCTCGGGGGCAATCAGCCCCAGCATTTT. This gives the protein CASSYLGGNQPQHF.

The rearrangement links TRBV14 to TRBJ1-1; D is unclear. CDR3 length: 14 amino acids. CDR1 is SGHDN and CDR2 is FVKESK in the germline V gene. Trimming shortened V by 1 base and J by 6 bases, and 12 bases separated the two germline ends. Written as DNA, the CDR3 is TGTGCCAGCAGCCAAGGGTACGGGGTGGCTGAAGCTTTCTTT. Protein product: CASSQGYGVAEAFF.

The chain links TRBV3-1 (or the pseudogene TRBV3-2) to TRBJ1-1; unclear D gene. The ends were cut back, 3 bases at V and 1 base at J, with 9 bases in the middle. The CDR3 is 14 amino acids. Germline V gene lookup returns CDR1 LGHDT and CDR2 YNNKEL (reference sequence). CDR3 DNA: TGTGCCAGCAGCCACCGAGGGCAGAACACTGAAGCTTTCTTT. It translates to CASSHRGQNTEAFF.

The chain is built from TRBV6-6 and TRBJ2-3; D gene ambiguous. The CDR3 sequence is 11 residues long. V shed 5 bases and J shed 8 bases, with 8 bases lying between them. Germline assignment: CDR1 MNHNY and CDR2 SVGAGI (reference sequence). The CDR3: CASSPRSTQYF. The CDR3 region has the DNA TGTGCCAGCAGTCCTAGAAGTACGCAGTATTTT.

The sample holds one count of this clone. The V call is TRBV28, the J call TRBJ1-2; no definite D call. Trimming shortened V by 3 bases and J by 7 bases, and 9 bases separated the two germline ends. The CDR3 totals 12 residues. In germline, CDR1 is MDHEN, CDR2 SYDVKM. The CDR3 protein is CASSFSGSGYTF. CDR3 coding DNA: TGTGCCAGCAGTTTTTCGGGTTCTGGCTACACCTTC.

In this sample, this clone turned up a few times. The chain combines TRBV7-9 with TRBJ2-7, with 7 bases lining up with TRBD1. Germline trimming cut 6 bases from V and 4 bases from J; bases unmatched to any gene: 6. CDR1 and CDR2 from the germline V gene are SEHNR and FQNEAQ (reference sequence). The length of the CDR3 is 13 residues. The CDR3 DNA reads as TGTGCCAGCAGAGAGGGGGCCGAGTACGAGCAGTACTTC. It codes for CASREGAEYEQYF.

The CDR3 DNA reads as TGTGCCATCAGCGCAAGACAGGACGCTACTAACTATGGCTACACCTTC. Protein product: CAISARQDATNYGYTF. V and J are TRBV10-3 and TRBJ1-2; TRBD1 is a possible D gene (6 bases). Germline assignment: CDR1 ENHRY and CDR2 SYGVKD. The CDR3 contains 16 residues. V dropped 6 bases and J dropped 0 bases, with 17 bases sitting between them.

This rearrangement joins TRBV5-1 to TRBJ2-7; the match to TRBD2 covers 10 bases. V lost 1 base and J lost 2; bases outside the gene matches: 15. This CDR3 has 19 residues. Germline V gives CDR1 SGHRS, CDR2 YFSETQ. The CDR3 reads CASSLSTHQGLAEPYEQYF. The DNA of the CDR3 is TGCGCCAGCAGCTTGTCAACCCATCAAGGACTAGCGGAGCCCTACGAGCAGTACTTC.

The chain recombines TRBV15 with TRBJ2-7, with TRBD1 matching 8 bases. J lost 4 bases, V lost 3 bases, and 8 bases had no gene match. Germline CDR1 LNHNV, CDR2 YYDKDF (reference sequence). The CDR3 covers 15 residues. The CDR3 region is CATSRRQGFLYEQYF. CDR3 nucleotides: TGTGCCACCAGCAGGAGACAGGGGTTTTTGTACGAGCAGTACTTC.

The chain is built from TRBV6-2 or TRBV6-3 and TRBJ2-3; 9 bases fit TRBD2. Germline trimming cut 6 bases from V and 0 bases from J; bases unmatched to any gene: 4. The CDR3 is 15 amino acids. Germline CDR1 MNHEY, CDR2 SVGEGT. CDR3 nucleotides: TGTGCCAGCAGCTCTAGCGGGGTGAGCACAGATACGCAGTATTTT. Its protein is CASSSSGVSTDTQYF.

The CDR3 nucleotides read TGTGCCAGCAGTGTTGAAGCGGGGAAGGTCAATGAGCAGTTCTTC. It encodes CASSVEAGKVNEQFF. J is TRBJ2-1 and V is TRBV2; TRBD2 aligns across 7 bases. Losses at the gene ends were 4 bases for V and 6 bases for J; bases not matched to a gene: 9. Germline CDR1 reads SNHLY; CDR2 reads FYNNEI. The CDR3 is made up of 15 amino acids.

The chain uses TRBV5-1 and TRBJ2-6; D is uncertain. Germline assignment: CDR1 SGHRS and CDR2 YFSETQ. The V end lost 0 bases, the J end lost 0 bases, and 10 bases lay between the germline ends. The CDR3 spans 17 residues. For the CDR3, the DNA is TGCGCCAGCAGCTTGGTGATCCAGTCCTCTGGGGCCAACGTCCTGACTTTC. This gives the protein CASSLVIQSSGANVLTF.

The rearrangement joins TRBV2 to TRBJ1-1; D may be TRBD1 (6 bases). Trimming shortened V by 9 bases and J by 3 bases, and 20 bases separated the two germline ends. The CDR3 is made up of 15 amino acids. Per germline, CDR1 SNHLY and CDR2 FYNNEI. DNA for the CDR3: TGTGCCAGGGGGCCGTTGGGGGCTACTGACACTGAAGCTTTCTTT. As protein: CARGPLGATDTEAFF.

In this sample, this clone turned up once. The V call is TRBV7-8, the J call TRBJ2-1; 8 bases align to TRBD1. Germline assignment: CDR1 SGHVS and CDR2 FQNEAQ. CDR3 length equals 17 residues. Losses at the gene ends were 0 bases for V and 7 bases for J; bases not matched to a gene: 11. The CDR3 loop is CASSLAPPGQAVNEQFF. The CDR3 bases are TGTGCCAGCAGCTTAGCGCCTCCGGGACAGGCTGTTAATGAGCAGTTCTTC.

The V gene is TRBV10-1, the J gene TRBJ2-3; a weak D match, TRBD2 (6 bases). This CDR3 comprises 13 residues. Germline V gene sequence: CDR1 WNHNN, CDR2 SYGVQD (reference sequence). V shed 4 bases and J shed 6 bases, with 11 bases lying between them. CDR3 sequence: CASSGDLGDTQYF. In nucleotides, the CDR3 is TGCGCCAGCAGTGGGGACTTGGGGGATACGCAGTATTTT.

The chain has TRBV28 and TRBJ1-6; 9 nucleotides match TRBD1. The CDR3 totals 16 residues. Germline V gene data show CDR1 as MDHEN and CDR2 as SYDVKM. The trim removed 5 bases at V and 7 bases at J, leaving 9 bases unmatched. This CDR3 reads CASSDTGTGQNSPLHF. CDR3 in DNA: TGTGCCAGCAGTGACACCGGGACAGGGCAAAATTCACCCCTCCACTTT.

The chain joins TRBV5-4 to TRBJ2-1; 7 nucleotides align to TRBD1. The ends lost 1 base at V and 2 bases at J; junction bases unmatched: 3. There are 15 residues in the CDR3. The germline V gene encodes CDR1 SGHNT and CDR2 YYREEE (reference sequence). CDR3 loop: CASSLQGDPYNEQFF. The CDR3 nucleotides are TGTGCCAGCAGCTTGCAGGGGGACCCCTACAATGAGCAGTTCTTC.

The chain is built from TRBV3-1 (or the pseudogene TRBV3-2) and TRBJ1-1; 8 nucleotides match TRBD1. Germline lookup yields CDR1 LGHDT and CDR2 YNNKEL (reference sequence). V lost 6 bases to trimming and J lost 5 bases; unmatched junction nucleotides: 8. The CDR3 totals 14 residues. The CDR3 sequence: CASSLTGGRTEAFF. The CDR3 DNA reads TGTGCCAGCAGTCTCACAGGGGGTAGAACTGAAGCTTTCTTT.

The CDR3 coding sequence is TGCGCCAGCAGCTTGGCCGGGCTAGCGGGGGATGAGCAGTTCTTC. This codes for CASSLAGLAGDEQFF. The chain combines TRBV5-1 with TRBJ2-1, with 10 bases aligning to TRBD2. The germline V gene has CDR1 SGHRS and CDR2 YFSETQ. The V segment lost 0 bases and the J segment 8 bases; nucleotides outside the gene matches: 5. The CDR3 spans 15 residues.

The CDR3 loop reads CASRTIAGGLQDTQYF. Written as DNA, the CDR3 is TGTGCCAGCAGGACGATAGCGGGGGGCCTACAAGATACGCAGTATTTT. The J gene is TRBJ2-3, the V gene TRBV27; 10 bases are a match to TRBD2. J lost 5 bases, V lost 6 bases, and 11 bases had no gene match. Germline lookup yields CDR1 MNHEY and CDR2 SMNVEV (reference sequence). This CDR3 comprises 16 residues.

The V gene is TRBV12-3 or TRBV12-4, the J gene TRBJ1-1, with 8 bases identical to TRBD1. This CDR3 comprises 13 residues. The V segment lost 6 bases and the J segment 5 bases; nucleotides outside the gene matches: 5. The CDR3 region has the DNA TGTGCCAGCAGAACTAACAGGGGGACTGAAGCTTTCTTT. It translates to CASRTNRGTEAFF.